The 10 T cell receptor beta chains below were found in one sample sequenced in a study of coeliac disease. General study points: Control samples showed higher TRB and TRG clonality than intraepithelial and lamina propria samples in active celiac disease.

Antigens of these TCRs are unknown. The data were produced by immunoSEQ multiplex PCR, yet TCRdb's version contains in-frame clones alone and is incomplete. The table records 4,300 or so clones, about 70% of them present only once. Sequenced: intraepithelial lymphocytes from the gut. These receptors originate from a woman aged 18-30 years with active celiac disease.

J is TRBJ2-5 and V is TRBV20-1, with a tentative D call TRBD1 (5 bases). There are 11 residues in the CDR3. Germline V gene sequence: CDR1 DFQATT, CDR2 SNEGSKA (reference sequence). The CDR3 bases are TGCAGCAGCAGGGTCCAAGAGACCCAGTACTTC. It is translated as CSSRVQETQYF.

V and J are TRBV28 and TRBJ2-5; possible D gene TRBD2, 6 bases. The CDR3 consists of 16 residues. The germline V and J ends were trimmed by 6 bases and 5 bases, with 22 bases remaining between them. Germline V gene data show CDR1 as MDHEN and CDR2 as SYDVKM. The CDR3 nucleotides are TGTGCCAGCAGGCCCTTTCTTGGAGGGCCAATCGAGACCCAGTACTTC. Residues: CASRPFLGGPIETQYF.

CDR3 residues: CASSLDSYGYTF. In DNA, the CDR3 is TGTGCCAGCAGTTTAGACAGCTATGGCTACACCTTC. The chain has TRBV27 and TRBJ1-2, with D possibly TRBD1 on 5 matching bases. Germline V gene sequence: CDR1 MNHEY, CDR2 SMNVEV (reference sequence). The CDR3 totals 12 residues. Trimming took 2 bases from V and 4 from J, leaving 5 bases between them.

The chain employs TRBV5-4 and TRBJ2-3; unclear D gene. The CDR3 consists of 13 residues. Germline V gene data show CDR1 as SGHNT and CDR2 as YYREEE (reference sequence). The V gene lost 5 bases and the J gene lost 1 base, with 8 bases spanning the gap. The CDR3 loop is CASRSLRTDTQYF. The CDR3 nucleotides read TGTGCCAGCAGGTCCCTTCGCACAGATACGCAGTATTTT.

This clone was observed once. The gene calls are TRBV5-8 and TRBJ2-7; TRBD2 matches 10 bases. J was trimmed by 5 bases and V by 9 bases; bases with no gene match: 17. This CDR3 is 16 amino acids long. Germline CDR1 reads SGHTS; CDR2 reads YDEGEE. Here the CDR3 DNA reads TGTGCCACCGACGGACTAGCGGACTTTGTCTGGAACGAGCAGTACTTC. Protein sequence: CATDGLADFVWNEQYF.

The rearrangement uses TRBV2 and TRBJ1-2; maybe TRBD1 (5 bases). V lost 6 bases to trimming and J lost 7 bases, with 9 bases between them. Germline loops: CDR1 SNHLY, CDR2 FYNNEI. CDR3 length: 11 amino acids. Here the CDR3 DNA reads TGTGCCAGCAGGGGGCAGGGTGGCTACACCTTC. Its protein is CASRGQGGYTF.

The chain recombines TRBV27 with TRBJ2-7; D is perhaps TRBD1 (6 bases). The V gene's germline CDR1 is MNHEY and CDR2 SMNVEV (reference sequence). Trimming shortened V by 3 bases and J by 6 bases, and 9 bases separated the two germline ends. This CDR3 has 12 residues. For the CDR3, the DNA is TGTGCCAGCAGTTTTACAGGGACCGAGCAGTACTTC. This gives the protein CASSFTGTEQYF.

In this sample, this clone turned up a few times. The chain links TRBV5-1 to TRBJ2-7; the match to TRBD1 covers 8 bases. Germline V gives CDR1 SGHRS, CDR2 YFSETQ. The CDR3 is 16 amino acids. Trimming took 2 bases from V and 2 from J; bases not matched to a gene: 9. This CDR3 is CASSFRSGQGTYEQYF. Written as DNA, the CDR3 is TGCGCCAGCAGCTTTAGGTCCGGACAGGGCACCTACGAGCAGTACTTC.

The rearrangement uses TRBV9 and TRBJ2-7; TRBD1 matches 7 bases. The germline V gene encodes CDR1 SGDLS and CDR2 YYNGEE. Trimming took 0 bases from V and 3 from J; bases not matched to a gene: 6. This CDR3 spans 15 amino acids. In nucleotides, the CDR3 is TGTGCCAGCAGCGTAGGTTCTCAGGGGGTCTACGAGCAGTACTTC. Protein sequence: CASSVGSQGVYEQYF. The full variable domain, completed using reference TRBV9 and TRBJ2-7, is DSGVTQTPKHLITATGQRVTLRCSPRSGDLSVYWYQQSLDQGLQFLIQYYNGEERAKGNILERFSAQQFPDLHSELNLSSLELGDSALYFCASSVGSQGVYEQYFGPGTRLTVT.

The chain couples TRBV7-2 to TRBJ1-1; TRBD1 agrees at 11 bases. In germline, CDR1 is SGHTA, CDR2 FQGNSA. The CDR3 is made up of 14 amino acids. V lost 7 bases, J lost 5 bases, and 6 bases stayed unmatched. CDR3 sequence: CASIGQGAGTEAFF. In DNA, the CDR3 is TGTGCCAGCATCGGACAGGGGGCAGGGACTGAAGCTTTCTTT.